These T cell receptor beta chains were read from a single sample in a study of blood T cell repertoires in COVID-19. TCRdb keeps only in-frame clones here, not all; method: immunoSEQ multiplex PCR. The sample holds about 78,000 clones, more than 75% seen once. Sequences were obtained from peripheral blood. The origin of the receptors is an older woman with acute or convalescent COVID-19. Both conserved end residues are part of each CDR3. The D gene is left open where the match is weak. Clone size is stated in some rows and not others, as once, few, many or a class when expanded.

TRBD1,.,TRBJ1-2,TRBV6-2/TRBV6-3,CASSYRGQGLDGYTF,TGTGCCAGCAGTTACCGGGGACAGGGCCTGGATGGCTACACCTTC
.,.,TRBJ1-2,TRBV5-1,CASSSGRVRDGYTF,TGCGCCAGCAGCTCGGGGAGGGTGAGAGATGGCTACACCTTC
TRBD1,.,TRBJ2-6,TRBV29-1,CSVGGTAPSPSGANVLTF,TGCAGCGTTGGAGGGACAGCCCCTTCTCCCTCTGGGGCCAACGTCCTGACTTTC
.,once,TRBJ1-1,TRBV28,CASSAWVGAMNTEAFF,TGTGCCAGCAGTGCCTGGGTGGGGGCGATGAACACTGAAGCTTTCTTT
.,.,TRBJ2-7,TRBV12-3/TRBV12-4,CASSRGTVEQYF,TGTGCCAGCAGCCGGGGGACGGTCGAGCAGTACTTC
TRBD1,once,TRBJ2-7,TRBV10-3,CASFPGQSSYEQYF,TGTGCCAGTTTCCCGGGACAGAGTTCCTACGAGCAGTACTTC
TRBD2,.,TRBJ2-1,TRBV24-1,CATSETTSRPNEQFF,TGTGCCACCAGTGAAACGACTAGCAGGCCCAATGAGCAGTTCTTC
.,few,TRBJ2-2,TRBV5-1,CASSGVRGSSTGELFF,TGCGCCAGCAGCGGGGTAAGGGGAAGTTCGACCGGGGAGCTGTTTTTT
TRBD1,.,TRBJ2-5,TRBV29-1,CSGDRETETQYF,TGCAGCGGAGACAGGGAGACGGAGACCCAGTACTTC
.,.,TRBJ1-5,TRBV7-9,CASSSSTSSNQPQHF,TGTGCCAGCAGCTCCTCCACTTCAAGCAATCAGCCCCAGCATTTT
TRBD1,.,TRBJ2-3,TRBV9,CASSPSPQGASADTQYF,TGTGCCAGCAGCCCCAGCCCCCAGGGGGCTTCGGCAGATACGCAGTATTTT
TRBD2,few,TRBJ2-7,TRBV9,CASSVGGGVEQYF,TGTGCCAGCAGCGTAGGGGGAGGGGTCGAGCAGTACTTC
.,.,TRBJ2-7,TRBV12-3/TRBV12-4,CASSLTGQSEQYF,TGTGCCAGCAGTTTAACCGGACAGAGCGAGCAGTACTTC
TRBD1,.,TRBJ1-4,TRBV29-1,CSVRQGRLFF,TGCAGCGTGCGACAGGGGCGACTGTTTTTT
.,.,TRBJ1-5,TRBV4-2,CASSQDAHSNQPQHF,TGTGCCAGCAGCCAAGATGCCCACAGTAATCAGCCCCAGCATTTT
.,.,TRBJ2-7,TRBV11-2,CASSPHLTVYEQYF,TGTGCCAGCAGCCCCCACCTGACAGTTTACGAGCAGTACTTC
TRBD1,.,TRBJ2-2,TRBV18,CASSPGTGGIGELFF,TGTGCCAGCTCACCAGGGACAGGGGGCATCGGGGAGCTGTTTTTT
.,.,TRBJ1-4,TRBV7-9,CASSSHREGSEKLFF,TGTGCCAGCAGCTCCCACAGGGAGGGTAGCGAAAAACTGTTTTTT
.,.,TRBJ1-5,TRBV4-3,CASSQEYQRTGNQPQHF,TGCGCCAGCAGCCAAGAATACCAACGGACAGGCAATCAGCCCCAGCATTTT
TRBD1,once,TRBJ2-7,TRBV4-3,CASSQRRGTGDLYEQYF,TGCGCCAGCAGCCAAAGAAGGGGGACAGGGGACCTCTACGAGCAGTACTTC
.,.,TRBJ2-7,TRBV6-1,CASSEYRMSYEQYF,TGTGCCAGCAGTGAATACAGAATGAGTTACGAGCAGTACTTC
TRBD1,.,TRBJ1-1,TRBV19,CASSIVWDSHEAFF,TGTGCCAGTAGTATAGTTTGGGACAGCCACGAAGCTTTCTTT
TRBD1,.,TRBJ2-1,TRBV7-3,CASSLSGGSYNEQFF,TGTGCCAGCAGCTTATCAGGGGGTTCCTACAATGAGCAGTTCTTC
.,.,TRBJ1-4,TRBV5-1,CASSLSARVEEKLFF,TGCGCCAGCAGCTTATCAGCCAGGGTGGAGGAAAAACTGTTTTTT